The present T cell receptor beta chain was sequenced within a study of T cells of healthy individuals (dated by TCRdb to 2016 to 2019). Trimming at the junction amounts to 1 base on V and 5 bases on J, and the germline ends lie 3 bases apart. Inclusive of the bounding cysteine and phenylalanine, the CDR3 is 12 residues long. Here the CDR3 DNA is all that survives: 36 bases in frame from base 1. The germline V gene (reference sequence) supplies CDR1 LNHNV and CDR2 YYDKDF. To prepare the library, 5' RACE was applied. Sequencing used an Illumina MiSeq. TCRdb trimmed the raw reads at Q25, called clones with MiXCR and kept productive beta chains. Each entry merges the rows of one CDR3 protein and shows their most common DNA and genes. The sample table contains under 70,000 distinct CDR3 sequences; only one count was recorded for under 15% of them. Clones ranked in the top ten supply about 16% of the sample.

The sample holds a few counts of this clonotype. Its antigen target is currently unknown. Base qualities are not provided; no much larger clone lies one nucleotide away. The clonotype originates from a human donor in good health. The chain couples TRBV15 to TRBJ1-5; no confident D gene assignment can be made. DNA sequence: TGTGCCACCAGCAGAGCGGATCAGCCCCAGCATTTT. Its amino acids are CATSRADQPQHF.